This paragraph covers one T cell receptor beta chain sequence. The sample belongs to a study of OX40 agonist ivuxolimab in advanced cancers. No patient had autoimmune disease or received systemic immunosuppression. Sampling times: baseline, cycle 4 day 1, cycle 7 day 1. The CDR3 covers 15 residues. The V gene's germline CDR1 is SGHVS and CDR2 FNYEAQ. V was cut by 1 base and J by 9 bases, with 16 bases left in between. TCRdb's copy holds only in-frame clones and misses some; the assay was immunoSEQ multiplex PCR. This table holds about 27,000 clones, around nine tenths found once. Sequenced material: CD4+ or CD8+ T cells sorted from blood, taken in a trial of the OX40 agonist ivuxolimab. The chain joins TRBV7-6 to TRBJ2-1; D tentatively fits TRBD1 or TRBD2 (5 bases each). The clonotype was recovered from an adult with an advanced solid tumor such as melanoma, head and neck, liver or kidney cancer. The CDR3 DNA reads TGTGCCAGCAGCTTAGAGGGCCACTCAGGGACTGAGCAGTTCTTC. It codes for CASSLEGHSGTEQFF.